The clone carrying this T cell receptor (beta chain) has only a few counts. Antigen unknown. This sample is drawn from a study of blood T cells in healthy people across ages. Findings and limits, study-wide: Strong correlation linked observed beta diversity and percent naive T cells.

Looked up from germline, CDR1 is DFQATT and CDR2 is SNEGSKA (reference sequence). This CDR3 has 14 amino acids. The V segment lost 5 bases and the J segment 3 bases; nucleotides outside the gene matches: 6. PCR was performed a second time for about 7 to 11 cycles using a sample-barcoded 5' primer and a J-beta primer mix. TCRdb processed the 5' RACE reads anew with MiXCR; each CDR3 protein has one entry. The data hold over 1,500,000 distinct CDR3 sequences, with about 39% observed a single time. This sequence was found in a human donor in good health. The sample consisted of blood. The chain is built from TRBV20-1 and TRBJ2-1; 8 bases agree with TRBD2. The CDR3 loop is CSAAHLAGYNEQFF. In DNA, the CDR3 is TGCAGTGCTGCCCATCTAGCGGGCTACAATGAGCAGTTCTTC.